This TCR beta chain was observed in a study of spatial heterogeneity in lung cancer. About the research overall: Consistent detection of more beta-chain than alpha-chain sequences was observed. Notes on the study in general: Mutation tallies in tumors tracked expanded intratumoral alpha and beta TCR counts.

V shed 1 base and J shed 6 bases, with 5 bases lying between them. CDR3 size: 12 residues. CDR1 is SGHTA, CDR2 FQGNSA, per germline. TCRdb called the 5' RACE reads again in MiXCR, with one record for every CDR3 protein. The sample contains about 6,000 distinct CDR3 sequences, roughly 15% of which appear only once. Regarding this clonotype: The target antigen is unknown.

Time point reported: sample taken at primary tumor resection. The chain joins TRBV7-2 to TRBJ2-3; D not certain. Specimen: lung tumor tissue, collected at surgery. The receptor comes from a male donor with early-stage non-small cell lung cancer. The CDR3 nucleotides read TGTGCCAGCAGCTTAGGCCCGGATACGCAGTATTTT. It specifies CASSLGPDTQYF.